The 20 T cell receptor beta chains in this list originate from one sample, sequenced in a study of T cells in Graves' hyperthyroidism and ophthalmopathy. RNA transcripts were the template for amplifying TCR beta CDR3 regions. First-round RT-PCR with HTBI primers amplified the TCR CDR3 region. TCRdb ran MiXCR on the multiplex PCR reads and lists one entry per CDR3 protein. The repertoire consists of a few hundred thousand distinct CDR3 sequences, with roughly 18% occurring once and the leading ten covering roughly 15%. The sample was blood. The source of these receptors is a woman aged 18-29 years with Graves' ophthalmopathy.

This clonotype came up a few times. The J gene is TRBJ2-7, the V gene TRBV4-2, with D possibly being TRBD1 (6 bases). CDR1 is LGHNA and CDR2 is YNFKEQ in the germline V gene. The CDR3 totals 13 residues. Trimming took 3 bases from V and 5 from J, leaving 11 bases between them. The CDR3, as DNA: TGTGCCAGCAGCCAGGAAGGACAGCACGAGCAGTACTTC. Translated: CASSQEGQHEQYF.

CDR3 loop: CAWSRGPQRSYGYTF. The CDR3 DNA sequence: TGTGCCTGGAGTAGGGGGCCGCAGAGGAGCTATGGCTACACCTTC. V usage is TRBV30 and J usage is TRBJ1-2, with 7 bases fitting TRBD1. The V segment lost 2 bases and the J segment 4 bases; nucleotides outside the gene matches: 10. Germline V CDR1 and CDR2: GTSNPN, SVGIG (reference sequence). This CDR3 has 15 residues.

Many counts were recorded for this clonotype. The J gene is TRBJ2-5, the V gene TRBV7-2, with no clear D. CDR1 and CDR2 (germline): SGHTA, FQGNSA. Between the trimmed V and J ends, which lost 1 base and 4 bases, there was a span of 4 bases. CDR3 size: 12 residues. The CDR3 DNA follows: TGTGCCAGCAGCTTAGGTCCAGAGACCCAGTACTTC. This gives the protein CASSLGPETQYF.

This clonotype was counted many times. This chain connects TRBV18 to TRBJ2-1; a possible D gene is TRBD2 (5 bases). V lost 3 bases, J lost 5 bases, and 8 bases lay in between. Germline CDR1 reads KGHSH; CDR2 reads LQKENI. CDR3 length equals 13 residues. For the CDR3, the DNA is TGTGCCAGCTCACCTGGGCGGGACAATGAGCAGTTCTTC. Its protein product is CASSPGRDNEQFF.

This clonotype was observed at least ten times. The V gene is TRBV27, the J gene TRBJ1-2; weak D call: TRBD1 (6 bases). The V end lost 0 bases, the J end lost 2 bases, and 7 bases lay between the germline ends. The CDR3 runs 14 residues. The V gene's germline CDR1 is MNHEY and CDR2 SMNVEV (reference sequence). Written as DNA, the CDR3 is TGTGCCAGCAGTTTATCCGACAGGAACTATGGCTACACCTTC. Its protein is CASSLSDRNYGYTF.

This chain joins TRBV20-1 and TRBJ2-7; TRBD2 matches 14 bases. Per the germline V gene, CDR1 is DFQATT and CDR2 is SNEGSKA (reference sequence). The CDR3 is 13 amino acids. Trimming removed 7 bases from V and 5 bases from J; junction bases left unmatched: 4. The CDR3 DNA follows: TGCAGTGGACTAGCGGGAGGGCCCGACGAGCAGTACTTC. It encodes CSGLAGGPDEQYF.

The V gene is TRBV7-2, the J gene TRBJ2-2, with D possibly matching TRBD1 (6 bases). V lost 6 bases and J 1 base, leaving 12 bases between the germline ends. The CDR3 extends over 15 amino acids. Germline CDR1 is SGHTA and CDR2 is FQGNSA. In nucleotides, the CDR3 is TGTGCCAGCAGACAGGGTAACTTGAACACCGGGGAGCTGTTTTTT. It translates to CASRQGNLNTGELFF.

This clonotype has a handful of counts. The J gene is TRBJ2-2, the V gene TRBV7-9; 10 bases map to TRBD1. The CDR3 covers 16 residues. V gave up 5 bases and J gave up 6 bases; unmatched junction bases: 9. CDR1 SEHNR and CDR2 FQNEAQ come from the germline V gene (reference sequence). CDR3: CASSRGQGGRAGELFF. CDR3 bases: TGTGCCAGCAGCCGCGGACAGGGGGGAAGAGCCGGGGAGCTGTTTTTT.

J is TRBJ2-3 and V is TRBV5-8; maybe TRBD1 (6 bases). The CDR3 spans 17 residues. The germline V gene has CDR1 SGHTS and CDR2 YDEGEE. V was clipped by 4 bases and J by 4 bases, with 22 bases between them. The CDR3 DNA is TGTGCCAGCAGCAACGCCCCGGGCAGGGGAAACTCAGATACGCAGTATTTT. Protein product: CASSNAPGRGNSDTQYF.

The gene calls are TRBV5-1 and TRBJ2-2; D not certain. Germline CDR1 and CDR2: SGHRS and YFSETQ. The CDR3 has 15 residues. Trimming stripped 4 bases from V and 0 bases from J, with 10 bases between. The CDR3 is CASSMNGPNTGELFF. CDR3 nucleotides: TGCGCCAGCAGCATGAACGGACCGAACACCGGGGAGCTGTTTTTT.

In this sample, this clonotype turned up many times. The rearrangement joins TRBV2 to TRBJ2-3; D is ambiguous. Germline values: CDR1 SNHLY, CDR2 FYNNEI. This CDR3 contains 15 residues. Trimming took off 5 bases at V and 6 bases at J, with 18 bases between the two ends. CDR3 residues: CASSPESGGRDTQYF. The CDR3 nucleotides read TGTGCCAGCAGTCCAGAATCGGGCGGTAGGGATACGCAGTATTTT.

The rearrangement uses TRBV7-9 and TRBJ2-5, with TRBD1 identical over 8 bases. Germline trimming cut 5 bases from V and 4 bases from J; bases unmatched to any gene: 6. CDR1 is SEHNR and CDR2 is FQNEAQ in the germline V gene (reference sequence). The CDR3 runs to 14 residues. The CDR3 DNA follows: TGTGCCAGCAGCACCCACAGGGGGGTAGAGACCCAGTACTTC. This encodes CASSTHRGVETQYF.

This clonotype showed up just a few times. The chain carries TRBV20-1 and TRBJ2-3, with D possibly being TRBD1 (5 bases). V was trimmed by 6 bases and J by 4 bases, leaving 20 bases between them. Germline CDR1 is DFQATT and CDR2 is SNEGSKA (reference sequence). The CDR3 has 15 amino acids. CDR3 DNA sequence: TGCAGTGCCCCGAGGATTCAGGGTAGGGCAGATACGCAGTATTTT. It specifies CSAPRIQGRADTQYF.

This clonotype was detected ten times or more. As DNA, the CDR3 is TGTGCCAGCAGTTTAAGGCAGCCTGAAGCTTTCTTT. As protein: CASSLRQPEAFF. The chain links TRBV12-3 or TRBV12-4 to TRBJ1-1; D is unclear. Trimming took off 2 bases at V and 6 bases at J, with 7 bases between the two ends. The CDR3 runs 12 residues.

The chain employs TRBV15 and TRBJ1-1, with TRBD1 as a possible D gene (5 bases). Germline values: CDR1 LNHNV, CDR2 YYDKDF (reference sequence). V lost 3 bases and J lost 1, with 9 bases in between. The CDR3 length is 14 residues. The DNA of the CDR3 is TGTGCCACCAGCAGTTCCACAGGGAACACTGAAGCTTTCTTT. Its protein product is CATSSSTGNTEAFF.

In its sample, this clonotype was seen many times. V is TRBV20-1 and J is TRBJ2-3, with D possibly being TRBD1 or TRBD2 (6 bases each). This CDR3 spans 14 amino acids. The V and J ends lost 8 bases and 3 bases respectively, with 18 bases between them. Germline V gene lookup returns CDR1 DFQATT and CDR2 SNEGSKA (reference sequence). The CDR3 reads CSPAGEGRTDTQYF. In DNA form, the CDR3 reads TGCAGTCCAGCAGGGGAAGGGAGGACAGATACGCAGTATTTT.

The chain couples TRBV7-3 to TRBJ2-2, with unresolved D. In germline, CDR1 is SGHTA, CDR2 FQGTGA. The CDR3 contains 17 residues. With 5 bases removed from V and 1 base from J, the gap between germline ends came to 17 bases. Here the CDR3 DNA reads TGTGCCAGCAGCCCCGTGGTGTCGGTGTGGAACACCGGGGAGCTGTTTTTT. Its protein is CASSPVVSVWNTGELFF.

This clonotype came up once. The genes are TRBV20-1 and TRBJ2-7, with TRBD2 identical over 11 bases. With 1 base clipped from V and 5 bases from J, the junction kept 13 bases outside the gene matches. The CDR3 covers 17 residues. Germline V gene data show CDR1 as DFQATT and CDR2 as SNEGSKA (reference sequence). The CDR3 bases are TGCAGTGCTAGAGGGTGGAGGATGCTAGCGGGGGGCCACGAGCAGTACTTC. Protein product: CSARGWRMLAGGHEQYF.

This clonotype was counted a few times. This rearrangement joins TRBV6-5 to TRBJ1-2; D might be TRBD1 (6 bases). Germline V gene lookup returns CDR1 MNHEY and CDR2 SVGAGI. There are 15 residues in the CDR3. V dropped 2 bases and J dropped 8 bases, with 18 bases sitting between them. This CDR3 is CASSYRLKGGGGYTF. CDR3 sequence (DNA): TGTGCCAGCAGTTACCGCCTAAAAGGGGGGGGGGGCTACACCTTC.

This clonotype was counted between two and nine times. The chain joins TRBV27 to TRBJ2-3; 9 bases agree with TRBD2. Looked up from germline, CDR1 is MNHEY and CDR2 is SMNVEV (reference sequence). Germline trimming cut 10 bases from V and 2 bases from J; bases unmatched to any gene: 13. There are 16 residues in the CDR3. For the CDR3, the DNA is TGTGCCATCAGAAAGCGGGGGGATCGAATCACAGATACGCAGTATTTT. Protein sequence: CAIRKRGDRITDTQYF.